This TCR beta chain derives from a study of T cells in Graves' hyperthyroidism and ophthalmopathy. About this clonotype: Its antigen is as yet unknown.

Germline V gives CDR1 MDHEN, CDR2 SYDVKM. The V gene lost 3 bases and the J gene lost 1 base, with 19 bases spanning the gap. The CDR3 has 19 residues. Using RNA transcripts as the source, TCR beta CDR3 regions were amplified. With the HTBI primer set, the TCR CDR3 went through a first round of RT-PCR. TCRdb fed the multiplex PCR reads into MiXCR, producing one record per CDR3 protein. The data hold around 270,000 distinct CDR3 sequences, with around a fifth observed a single time. Study-wide results and caveats: Most thyroid-expanded clonotypes above 0.001 were also found in blood.

This TCR came from a man in his forties or fifties with Graves' ophthalmopathy. Specimen: blood. V usage is TRBV28 and J usage is TRBJ1-6, with D possibly being TRBD1 (5 bases). The CDR3 loop is CASSLGSPGGFSYNSPLHF. Written as DNA, the CDR3 is TGTGCCAGCAGTTTGGGCTCCCCCGGGGGGTTTTCCTATAATTCACCCCTCCACTTT.